This is a list of T cell receptor beta chains from one sample in a study of cytomegalovirus exposure and HLA in healthy donors. Here immunoSEQ multiplex PCR was the method, and the copy in TCRdb shows in-frame clones only, minus some. The sample lists 130,000 or so clones, 8.5% to 10% occurring once. The source material was PBMCs. Receptor source: a man aged 40-49 years in good health and CMV-seronegative. CDR3s include the opening cysteine and the closing phenylalanine or tryptophan. A D gene is named only where the DNA matches it firmly. A clone size is listed for some rows: how often the clone was seen (once, few, many), or a class if it is expanded.

DNA	CDR3	V	D	J	size
TGCGCCAGCAGCGTCCGACTAGCGGAGTACAATGAGCAGTTCTTC	CASSVRLAEYNEQFF	TRBV4-1	TRBD2	TRBJ2-1	few
TGTGCCAGTAGTCCAAGGGGGGGATCCTATAATTCACCCCTCCACTTT	CASSPRGGSYNSPLHF	TRBV19	NA	TRBJ1-6	NA
TGTGCCAGCAGCTGGACAGCCCTTAACTATGGCTACACCTTC	CASSWTALNYGYTF	TRBV7-2	NA	TRBJ1-2	once
TGTGCCAGCAGTTTATCGAACAGGGGGAGACATACGCAGTATTTT	CASSLSNRGRHTQYF	TRBV27	TRBD1	TRBJ2-3	NA
TGTGCCAGCAGCCCCTGGGAGGGGGGCTACGAGCAGTACTTC	CASSPWEGGYEQYF	TRBV4-2	NA	TRBJ2-7	few
TGTGCCAGCAGTTCCCCTGGGGCTATGCGGTCGCGTGGCTACACCTTC	CASSSPGAMRSRGYTF	TRBV28	NA	TRBJ1-2	few
TGTGCCAGCAGTAAAGGAAGTCAGGGGCGATGGTCACCCCTCCACTTT	CASSKGSQGRWSPLHF	TRBV6-1	NA	TRBJ1-6	NA
TGCGCCAGCAGTGCTAGCCTGGACACAGATACGCAGTATTTT	CASSASLDTDTQYF	TRBV10-1	NA	TRBJ2-3	few
TGTGCCTTGCCGGGACAGGGAAGCTATGGCTACACCTTC	CALPGQGSYGYTF	TRBV30	TRBD1	TRBJ1-2	NA
TGCGCCAGCAGCTTGGGCAGGGGCTCCACTGAAGCTTTCTTT	CASSLGRGSTEAFF	TRBV5-1	NA	TRBJ1-1	few
TGTGCCAGTAGTACCCCTAGACAGGGGGCTTTCTCTGGCTACACCTTC	CASSTPRQGAFSGYTF	TRBV19	TRBD1	TRBJ1-2	few
TGTGCCAGCAGCTTAGATAGCGTAGGAGCAGATACGCAGTATTTT	CASSLDSVGADTQYF	TRBV7-2	NA	TRBJ2-3	NA
TGCGCCAGCAGCTCAAGACGGGGGGGAGAGACCCAGTACTTC	CASSSRRGGETQYF	TRBV5-1	TRBD2	TRBJ2-5	few
TGTGCCAGCAGTCAAACTGAGGGACCCCTCCACTTT	CASSQTEGPLHF	TRBV27	NA	TRBJ1-6	NA
TGTGCCAGCAGTCTAGGGGGCACGGTCTACGAGCAGTACTTC	CASSLGGTVYEQYF	TRBV27	TRBD1	TRBJ2-7	once
TGTGCCAGTAGTATGAAATCACTAGCGGGGCAAGAGACCCAGTACTTC	CASSMKSLAGQETQYF	TRBV19	TRBD2	TRBJ2-5	NA
TGTGCCAGCAGCTCCCGGGTGGAGCGGGGGGGCCATAAGTTCTTC	CASSSRVERGGHKFF	TRBV7-8	TRBD2	TRBJ2-1	NA
TGTGCCAGCAGCCGCCTCGAGACAGATACGCAGTATTTT	CASSRLETDTQYF	TRBV6-4	NA	TRBJ2-3	few
TGTGCCAGCAGCCCTCGGACAGGCCAGCAAGAGACCCAGTACTTC	CASSPRTGQQETQYF	TRBV9	TRBD1	TRBJ2-5	NA
TGTGCCAGCAGCTTTTTTGACAGCCTTGGGGCCAACGTCCTGACTTTC	CASSFFDSLGANVLTF	TRBV5-6	NA	TRBJ2-6	few
TGTGCCAGTAGTATCGGTAACAATGAGCAGTTCTTC	CASSIGNNEQFF	TRBV19	NA	TRBJ2-1	many
TGTGCCAGCGGGAAGGGGACACTCTCTGGAAACACCATATATTTT	CASGKGTLSGNTIYF	TRBV2	NA	TRBJ1-3	few
TGTGCCAGCATCTCCAGTAACACTGAAGCTTTCTTT	CASISSNTEAFF	TRBV27	NA	TRBJ1-1	few
TGCGCCAGCAGCCAAAAGGTGGGGGGGGGACGGGGAGAGACCCAGTACTTC	CASSQKVGGGRGETQYF	TRBV4-1	TRBD2	TRBJ2-5	few
TGTGCCAGCAGCTTTACCCTAGCGGGGACCTACGAGCAGTACTTC	CASSFTLAGTYEQYF	TRBV5-5	TRBD2	TRBJ2-7	few
TGTGCCAGCAGTGCCGGGACACCCAACACTGAAGCTTTCTTT	CASSAGTPNTEAFF	TRBV6-6	NA	TRBJ1-1	few
TGTGCCAGCAGGGGCGGGGGCACAGATACGCAGTATTTT	CASRGGGTDTQYF	TRBV6-5	NA	TRBJ2-3	few
TGTGCCAGTAGTATCACAGGGCGTACCACTGAAGCTTTCTTT	CASSITGRTTEAFF	TRBV19	NA	TRBJ1-1	few
TGTGCCAGCAGGGACAGGGGAGCTGAAGCTTTCTTT	CASRDRGAEAFF	TRBV6-1	TRBD1	TRBJ1-1	few
TGTGCCAGCAGTTACAGCGGCGAATATGGCTACACCTTC	CASSYSGEYGYTF	TRBV6-6	NA	TRBJ1-2	few
TGTGCCAGCAGCTTCGGTCCCGCACAGGGCTACGGGGAGCTGTTTTTT	CASSFGPAQGYGELFF	TRBV7-9	NA	TRBJ2-2	NA
TGCGCCAGCAGCTTGGAGCTACAGAGCTCTGGGGCCAACGTCCTGACTTTC	CASSLELQSSGANVLTF	TRBV5-1	NA	TRBJ2-6	few
TGTGCCAGCAGCTTGGTGCAGGCCCCCCAGGAGACCCAGTACTTC	CASSLVQAPQETQYF	TRBV5-4	NA	TRBJ2-5	few
TGTGCCAGCAGCCACGAACTAGCGGGGGCCTACGAGCAGTACTTC	CASSHELAGAYEQYF	TRBV14	TRBD2	TRBJ2-7	NA
TGCGCCAGCACAAGGGACAACACCTACGAGCAGTACTTC	CASTRDNTYEQYF	TRBV5-1	NA	TRBJ2-7	few
TGTGCCAGCAGGGGTAAGCGGACTACTTACACCGGGGAGCTGTTTTTT	CASRGKRTTYTGELFF	TRBV2	NA	TRBJ2-2	few
TGTGCCAGCAGTTTAGTTGGACTAGCGGGGGAGGGAAACATTCAGTACTTC	CASSLVGLAGEGNIQYF	TRBV28	TRBD2	TRBJ2-4	few